The 15 T cell receptor beta chains listed next were all sequenced from one sample in a study of T cells in Graves' hyperthyroidism and ophthalmopathy (dated by TCRdb to the late 2010s). The method was multiplex PCR. This sample was sequenced with an Illumina HiSeq 2000. TCR beta CDR3 regions were amplified from RNA transcripts. The TCR CDR3 was subjected to a first round of RT-PCR using the HTBI primer set and the Qiagen OneStep RT-PCR kit. TCRdb itself trimmed the public reads at Q25 with fastp, ran MiXCR and retained productive beta chains. Each entry is one CDR3 protein sequence, shown with its most common DNA and genes. Recorded for this sample are around 210,000 distinct CDR3 sequences; less than 20% of them occurred a single time. Together, the top ten hold roughly 50% of the sample. Input material: blood. The source is a woman aged 45 to 65 with Graves' hyperthyroidism.

This clonotype was seen a few times. The chain has TRBV6-1 and TRBJ2-1; TRBD1 matches 11 bases. V lost 3 bases, J lost 8 bases, and 12 bases stayed unmatched. From germline, CDR1 is MNHNS and CDR2 SASEGT. CDR3 length equals 17 residues. CDR3 nucleotide sequence: TGTGCCAGCAGTGACCACGGGGGGGACAGGGGGTCCGATGAGCAGTTCTTC. It translates to CASSDHGGDRGSDEQFF.

This clonotype was seen ten or more times. The rearrangement links TRBV11-3 to TRBJ1-1; D not resolved. Germline V gene data show CDR1 as SGHNT and CDR2 as YENEEA. CDR3 size: 12 residues. The V gene lost 5 bases and the J gene lost 1 base, with 5 bases spanning the gap. CDR3 region: CASSTSNTEAFF. CDR3 DNA sequence: TGTGCCAGCAGCACATCGAACACTGAAGCTTTCTTT.

The chain uses TRBV28 and TRBJ1-1, with D uncertain. The CDR3 loop spans 17 amino acids. V was pared by 0 bases and J by 3 bases, with 17 bases between. The germline V gene encodes CDR1 MDHEN and CDR2 SYDVKM. The CDR3 DNA sequence: TGTGCCAGCAGTTTATGTACAATAACGGGCGGTGACACTGAAGCTTTCTTT. This translates into CASSLCTITGGDTEAFF.

This clonotype was seen only a few times. The gene calls are TRBV5-1 and TRBJ1-1; perhaps TRBD1 as D (5 bases). The CDR3 runs 13 residues. Germline V lookup: CDR1 SGHRS, CDR2 YFSETQ. Trimming took 6 bases from V and 0 from J, leaving 9 bases between them. The DNA of the CDR3 is TGCGCCAGCAAGTCAGGGCTGAACACTGAAGCTTTCTTT. Protein: CASKSGLNTEAFF.

This clonotype occurred many times. This sequence joins TRBV5-1 and TRBJ2-3; D is perhaps TRBD1 (6 bases). The V end lost 6 bases, the J end lost 1 base, and 12 bases lay between the germline ends. Germline CDR1 SGHRS, CDR2 YFSETQ. This CDR3 spans 14 amino acids. The CDR3 coding sequence is TGCGCCAGCAACTACAGGGTTGGCACAGATACGCAGTATTTT. This sequence encodes CASNYRVGTDTQYF.

The sample holds a few counts of this clonotype. The chain links TRBV3-1 to TRBJ2-5; D is unresolved. The V end was cut by 0 bases, the J end by 1 base, with 21 bases between. CDR1 and CDR2 from the germline V gene are LGHDT and YNNKEL (reference sequence). The CDR3 loop spans 19 amino acids. CDR3 in DNA: TGTGCCAGCAGCCAAGATAGTGGAAGGTCGGACCCAGCCCAAGAGACCCAGTACTTC. Protein: CASSQDSGRSDPAQETQYF.

This chain's CDR3 is CASSQERGHQNTEAFF. CDR3 DNA: TGCGCCAGCAGCCAAGAAAGGGGACACCAGAACACTGAAGCTTTCTTT. This chain connects TRBV4-1 to TRBJ1-1; tentative D call: TRBD1 (6 bases). The CDR3 is 16 residues long. Trimming cost V 0 bases and J 1 base, with 12 bases left between them. CDR1 and CDR2 (germline): MGHRA, YSYEKL.

This clonotype was seen many times. The genes are TRBV6-1 and TRBJ2-7, with D hard to call. This CDR3 is built from 11 residues. V lost 8 bases to trimming and J lost 5 bases, with 10 bases between them. CDR1 and CDR2 from the germline V gene are MNHNS and SASEGT. CDR3 DNA sequence: TGTGCCAGCGACCGGGCCCACGAGCAGTACTTC. Translation gives CASDRAHEQYF.

This clonotype has just a few counts. The DNA for the CDR3 is TGCAGTGCTAGAGGCACAACTAGGGGCGCCGGGGAGCTGTTTTTT. Its protein product is CSARGTTRGAGELFF. The chain has TRBV20-1 and TRBJ2-2, with D perhaps being TRBD1 or TRBD2 (5 bases each). Germline V CDR1 and CDR2: DFQATT, SNEGSKA (reference sequence). Trimming removed 1 base at V and 6 bases at J, with 15 bases between. This CDR3 has 15 residues.

In this sample, this clonotype turned up many times. The CDR3 loop reads CASSPNLPQGASNYGYTF. The DNA of the CDR3 is TGTGCCAGCAGCCCAAACCTTCCACAGGGGGCGTCCAACTATGGCTACACCTTC. The rearrangement joins TRBV2 to TRBJ1-2; TRBD1 matches at 9 bases. The V gene's germline CDR1 is SNHLY and CDR2 FYNNEI. Trimming cost V 6 bases and J 2 bases; bases outside gene matches: 16. This CDR3 region has 18 residues. Drawing the rest from reference TRBV2 and TRBJ1-2, the complete variable domain is EPEVTQTPSHQVTQMGQEVILRCVPISNHLYFYWYRQILGQKVEFLVSFYNNEISEKSEIFDDQFSVERPDGSNFTLKIRSTKLEDSAMYFCASSPNLPQGASNYGYTFGSGTRLTVV.

This clonotype has more than one count but fewer than ten. V gene TRBV6-2 or TRBV6-3 combines with J gene TRBJ2-7; 12 positions match TRBD1. CDR1 is MNHEY and CDR2 is SVGEGT in the germline V gene. CDR3 length: 15 amino acids. Unmatched junction bases numbered 13, after V lost 7 bases and J lost 9 bases. CDR3 loop: CASKQSGQGALGQYF. As DNA, the CDR3 is TGTGCCAGCAAACAATCGGGACAGGGGGCGCTCGGGCAGTACTTC.

This clonotype was counted a few times. This chain joins TRBV6-1 and TRBJ2-7; D perhaps matches TRBD2 (6 bases). Germline V gives CDR1 MNHNS, CDR2 SASEGT. This CDR3 is 14 amino acids long. Trimming removed 5 bases from V and 2 bases from J, with 13 bases in between. As DNA, the CDR3 is TGTGCCAGCAGTAGTTTATGGGAGGCCTACGAGCAGTACTTC. Protein sequence: CASSSLWEAYEQYF.

This clonotype was seen ten or more times. The rearrangement links TRBV30 to TRBJ1-1; D is unresolved. The CDR3 is 14 residues long. Germline values: CDR1 GTSNPN, CDR2 SVGIG (reference sequence). V was clipped by 4 bases and J by 5 bases, with 17 bases between them. CDR3 amino acids: CAWIPRTRGTEAFF. Here the CDR3 DNA reads TGTGCCTGGATCCCAAGGACTCGAGGAACTGAAGCTTTCTTT.

This clonotype has ten or more counts. The chain links TRBV10-3 to TRBJ1-2; D is unclear. The V and J ends lost 3 bases and 2 bases respectively, with 7 bases between them. The length of the CDR3 is 13 residues. Germline CDR1 ENHRY, CDR2 SYGVKD. CDR3: CAISEAQNYGYTF. CDR3 coding DNA: TGTGCCATCAGTGAAGCCCAGAACTATGGCTACACCTTC.

With regard to this clonotype: This may arise from a read error, as a much more abundant clone is one base away. The chain couples TRBV11-2 to TRBJ2-5; D is perhaps TRBD1 or TRBD2 (5 bases each). The germline CDR1 and CDR2 sequences are SGHAT and FQNNGV. The length of the CDR3 is 15 residues. The chain's CDR3 is CTSSRDSPTVEAQYF. The CDR3 DNA follows: TGTACCAGCAGCCGAGACAGTCCTACGGTGGAGGCCCAGTACTTC.